These 29 T cell receptor beta chains were sequenced from one sample in a study of low-dose radiotherapy and immunotherapy resistance in tumors. The time point here: after trial treatment. Regarding treatment: LDRT plus nivolumab, ipilimumab, low-dose cyclophosphamide and aspirin (RACIN trial). TRAV- and TRBV-specific primers were used for first-strand cDNA, which covered alpha and beta chains. The PCR that amplified TCRs ran for approximately 20 cycles, relying on a constant-region primer and a V-primer adapter. MiXCR, run by TCRdb on the reads, gives a single entry per CDR3 protein. Seen here are roughly 30,000 distinct CDR3 sequences, 49% observed once, and the top ten hold approximately 6%. Sequences were derived from PBMCs, sampled after low-dose radiotherapy plus immunotherapy. The source of these receptors is a male donor with gallbladder cancer.

This clonotype was found a few times. V and J are TRBV9 and TRBJ2-2, with 10 bases that match TRBD2. V gave up 4 bases and J gave up 1 base; unmatched junction bases: 4. There are 16 residues in the CDR3. CDR1 SGDLS and CDR2 YYNGEE come from the germline V gene. The CDR3 reads CASSPWTSGNTGELFF. As DNA, the CDR3 is TGTGCCAGCAGCCCCTGGACTAGCGGGAACACCGGGGAGCTGTTTTTT.

Ten or more counts support this clonotype. The rearrangement links TRBV20-1 to TRBJ2-7; a possible D gene is TRBD2 (6 bases). V dropped 0 bases and J dropped 4 bases, with 13 bases sitting between them. The CDR3 is 14 amino acids. CDR1 and CDR2 from the germline V gene are DFQATT and SNEGSKA (reference sequence). CDR3 region: CSARDVGGTYEQYF. CDR3 coding DNA: TGCAGTGCTAGAGACGTGGGGGGAACTTACGAGCAGTACTTC.

Ten or more counts support this clonotype. The chain uses TRBV2 and TRBJ2-5; D assignment may be TRBD1 or TRBD2 (8 bases each). The germline gives CDR1 SNHLY, CDR2 FYNNEI. The CDR3 is made up of 16 amino acids. V lost 8 bases and J 5 bases, leaving 24 bases between the germline ends. The CDR3: CASSYRGGRGQETQYF. The CDR3 bases are TGTGCCAGCTCCTATCGGGGGGGCAGGGGGCAGGAGACCCAGTACTTC.

This clonotype qualifies as medium-sized. J is TRBJ2-2 and V is TRBV2; D uncertain. The CDR3 has 12 amino acids. The germline V gene encodes CDR1 SNHLY and CDR2 FYNNEI. V was clipped by 7 bases and J by 7 bases, with 10 bases between them. As DNA, the CDR3 is TGTGCCAGCACCGAGGACGTCGGGGAGCTGTTTTTT. The encoded protein is CASTEDVGELFF.

The table lists this clonotype with a count of one. The genes are TRBV5-6 and TRBJ2-4; TRBD1 agrees at 8 bases. Germline V gene data show CDR1 as SGHDT and CDR2 as YYEEEE. The CDR3 extends over 14 amino acids. Unmatched junction bases numbered 7, after V lost 3 bases and J lost 8 bases. CDR3: CASSSRTGRDIQYF. As DNA, the CDR3 is TGTGCCAGCAGCTCTCGGACAGGGAGAGACATTCAGTACTTC.

This clonotype was observed at least ten times. The chain has TRBV29-1 and TRBJ2-2; TRBD1 agrees at 9 bases. Germline V gene lookup returns CDR1 SQVTM and CDR2 ANQGSEA. The CDR3 is 12 residues long. V lost 8 bases and J lost 8; bases outside the gene matches: 6. This CDR3 is CSTGQGRGELFF. Here the CDR3 DNA reads TGCAGCACAGGACAGGGGAGGGGGGAGCTGTTTTTT.

Worth noting for this clonotype: A far more abundant clone sits one base away, making this likely a read error. V and J are TRBV2 and TRBJ2-1; 10 nucleotides align to TRBD2. This CDR3 is 15 amino acids long. CDR1 SNHLY and CDR2 FYNNEI come from the germline V gene. CDR3 sequence: CASSPLAGAYNEQIF. CDR3 sequence (DNA): TGTGCCAGCAGCCCTCTAGCGGGGGCTTACAATGAGCAGATCTTC.

The chain links TRBV7-9 to TRBJ2-1; D remains ambiguous. V was clipped by 5 bases and J by 7 bases, with 9 bases between them. CDR3 length: 12 residues. CDR1 and CDR2 (germline): SEHNR, FQNEAQ (reference sequence). CDR3 residues: CASSQVSNEQFF. In nucleotides, the CDR3 is TGTGCCAGCAGCCAAGTGAGTAATGAGCAGTTCTTC.

This clonotype has a handful of counts. V is TRBV6-6 and J is TRBJ2-1, with D maybe TRBD1 (6 bases). V dropped 4 bases and J dropped 4 bases, with 8 bases sitting between them. In germline, CDR1 is MNHNY, CDR2 SVGAGI (reference sequence). This CDR3 has 13 amino acids. CDR3 protein: CASSSGQYNEQFF. CDR3 bases: TGTGCCAGCAGTTCCGGACAGTACAATGAGCAGTTCTTC.

The table lists this clonotype with many counts. The chain uses TRBV18 and TRBJ2-1, with a weak D call TRBD2 (6 bases). V was shortened by 2 bases and J by 4 bases, with 12 bases between the two germline ends. Germline V gives CDR1 KGHSH, CDR2 LQKENI. The CDR3 length is 15 residues. Written as DNA, the CDR3 is TGTGCCAGCTCACCATCGGGGGAGACTTACAATGAGCAGTTCTTC. Amino acid sequence: CASSPSGETYNEQFF. The entire variable domain, with the rest obtained from reference TRBV18 and TRBJ2-1, is as follows: NAGVMQNPRHLVRRRGQEARLRCSPMKGHSHVYWYRQLPEEGLKFMVYLQKENIIDESGMPKERFSAEFPKEGPSILRIQQVVRGDSAAYFCASSPSGETYNEQFFGPGTRLTVL.

This chain connects TRBV10-3 to TRBJ1-5; D is unresolved. This CDR3 contains 17 residues. From germline, CDR1 is ENHRY and CDR2 SYGVKD. V gave up 0 bases and J gave up 5 bases, with 17 bases separating them. The CDR3 region has the DNA TGTGCCATCAGTGAGTCAGCCCGGGTGGCATCCGATCAGCCCCAGCATTTT. Amino acid sequence: CAISESARVASDQPQHF.

The rearrangement joins TRBV28 to TRBJ2-7; 7 nucleotides agree with TRBD2. Germline V CDR1 and CDR2: MDHEN, SYDVKM. V shed 7 bases, J shed 0 bases, and the junction held 6 bases outside the gene matches. The CDR3 runs to 14 residues. CDR3 bases: TGTGCCAGCAACGTCGGGGGGTACTCCTACGAGCAGTACTTC. It specifies CASNVGGYSYEQYF.

V is TRBV11-2 and J is TRBJ2-7; 9 positions match TRBD2. There are 13 residues in the CDR3. CDR1 SGHAT and CDR2 FQNNGV come from the germline V gene. After removal of 5 bases from V and 4 bases from J, the junction contained 3 bases not matched to a gene. CDR3 sequence: CASSGSGSYEQYF. The CDR3 DNA follows: TGTGCCAGCAGCGGTAGCGGGAGTTACGAGCAGTACTTC.

Concerning this clonotype: A far larger clone is off by one base, so a read error is likely. The chain couples TRBV6-5 to TRBJ2-1, with no clear D. The V and J ends lost 8 bases and 10 bases respectively, with 21 bases between them. This CDR3 comprises 14 residues. In germline, CDR1 is MNHEY, CDR2 SVGAGI. The chain's CDR3 is CASWHRGVGYEQFF. CDR3 coding DNA: TGTGCCAGCTGGCACCGTGGGGTCGGCTACGAGCAGTTCTTC.

The chain uses TRBV5-4 and TRBJ2-6; D perhaps matches TRBD1 (6 bases). CDR1 SGHNT and CDR2 YYREEE come from the germline V gene (reference sequence). The CDR3 is 15 amino acids. V was clipped by 4 bases and J by 1 base, with 9 bases between them. The CDR3 bases are TGTGCCAGCAGCCGACAGGCATCTGGGGCCAACGTCCTGACTTTC. Amino acids: CASSRQASGANVLTF.

This clonotype was detected ten times or more. The chain combines TRBV18 with TRBJ2-1; 9 bases fit TRBD2. Trimming at V came to 2 bases and at J to 9 bases, leaving 11 bases not matched to a gene. The V gene's germline CDR1 is KGHSH and CDR2 LQKENI. The CDR3 is 16 residues long. This chain's CDR3 is CASSPKAGGPLGEQFF. CDR3 DNA sequence: TGTGCCAGCTCACCAAAGGCGGGAGGGCCTTTGGGTGAGCAGTTCTTC.

The chain joins TRBV29-1 to TRBJ2-3; possible D gene TRBD2, 6 bases. The CDR3 covers 13 residues. Per the germline V gene, CDR1 is SQVTM and CDR2 is ANQGSEA. The germline V and J ends were trimmed by 5 bases and 0 bases, with 9 bases remaining between them. CDR3 amino acids: CSVQRVSTDTQYF. The CDR3 DNA is TGCAGCGTTCAGCGGGTTAGCACAGATACGCAGTATTTT.

This clonotype has at least ten counts. V gene TRBV28 combines with J gene TRBJ2-3; TRBD2 agrees at 14 bases. The length of the CDR3 is 16 residues. Per germline, CDR1 MDHEN and CDR2 SYDVKM. J gave up 3 bases and V 5 bases, and 4 bases lay outside the gene matches. The CDR3 spells CASSPGTSGRTDTQYF. The CDR3 DNA is TGTGCCAGCAGTCCAGGGACTAGCGGGAGAACAGATACGCAGTATTTT.

By share, this clonotype ranks as medium-sized (0.01 to 0.1%). This chain uses TRBV28 with TRBJ2-5, with D possibly matching TRBD1 (6 bases). The CDR3 covers 15 residues. Germline-derived CDR1 and CDR2 are MDHEN and SYDVKM. The ends were cut back, 8 bases at V and 5 bases at J, with 21 bases in the middle. The CDR3 coding sequence is TGTGCCAGCTCGAAAGGAGCAGGGGAAGGGGAGACCCAGTACTTC. Protein: CASSKGAGEGETQYF.

This rearrangement joins TRBV10-2 to TRBJ2-7; TRBD1 or TRBD2 may be the D gene (5 bases each). The ends were cut back, 8 bases at V and 4 bases at J, with 15 bases in the middle. This CDR3 is built from 13 residues. Looked up from germline, CDR1 is WSHSY and CDR2 is SAAADI. CDR3: CASRSGPPYEQYF. CDR3 sequence (DNA): TGCGCCAGCCGGTCGGGACCGCCTTACGAGCAGTACTTC.

The table lists this clonotype with many counts. This rearrangement joins TRBV12-5 to TRBJ2-5; D perhaps matches TRBD2 (6 bases). The CDR3 spans 13 residues. Trimming shortened V by 2 bases and J by 10 bases, and 14 bases separated the two germline ends. Germline CDR1 and CDR2: LGHNT and FRNRAP. CDR3 DNA: TGTGCTAGTGGTTTGTTGGCGACGGGAGACCAGTACTTC. Translation gives CASGLLATGDQYF.

This chain connects TRBV12-3 or TRBV12-4 to TRBJ2-7; perhaps D is TRBD1 or TRBD2 (6 bases each). The CDR3 is 14 amino acids. V lost 3 bases, J lost 6 bases, and 15 bases lay in between. The CDR3 DNA sequence: TGTGCCAGCAGTTTTGGGGGGCCGGTAATCGAGCAGTACTTC. This gives the protein CASSFGGPVIEQYF.

The chain links TRBV6-2 or TRBV6-3 to TRBJ2-1; TRBD1 matches 7 bases. This CDR3 spans 15 amino acids. CDR1 is MNHEY, CDR2 SVGEGT, per germline. The V segment lost 5 bases and the J segment 4 bases; nucleotides outside the gene matches: 8. This CDR3 is CASSERDREYNEQFF. The DNA for the CDR3 is TGTGCCAGCAGTGAAAGGGACAGAGAATACAATGAGCAGTTCTTC.

This clonotype is deemed medium-sized (0.01 to 0.1%). The rearrangement uses TRBV12-3 or TRBV12-4 and TRBJ1-1, with D possibly being TRBD1 (5 bases). The CDR3 spans 13 residues. The ends were cut back, 3 bases at V and 6 bases at J, with 11 bases in the middle. CDR3 in amino acids: CASSLEGSAEAFF. CDR3 DNA: TGTGCCAGCAGTTTGGAGGGGTCCGCTGAAGCTTTCTTT.

The gene calls are TRBV7-3 and TRBJ1-1; TRBD1 aligns across 8 bases. V lost 4 bases, J lost 6 bases, and 4 bases stayed unmatched. The germline V gene encodes CDR1 SGHTA and CDR2 FQGTGA. The CDR3 runs to 13 residues. The CDR3 DNA follows: TGTGCCAGCAGCTACGGACAGGGATCTGAAGCTTTCTTT. This gives the protein CASSYGQGSEAFF.

Remarks on this clonotype: A far larger clone is a single base away, which makes a read error likely. The chain is built from TRBV20-1 and TRBJ2-7, with D uncertain. Between the trimmed V and J ends, which lost 5 bases and 7 bases, there was a span of 21 bases. CDR1 is DFQATT, CDR2 SNEGSKA, per germline (reference sequence). The CDR3 loop spans 14 amino acids. CDR3: CSAGVRDSYNEQYF. Written as DNA, the CDR3 is TGCAGTGCTGGGGTGAGAGACTCCTACAATGAGCAGTACTTC.

This clonotype was recorded only once. The rearrangement uses TRBV5-1 and TRBJ2-3; 10 bases map to TRBD2. The germline V gene has CDR1 SGHRS and CDR2 YFSETQ. The V and J ends lost 1 base and 2 bases, in that order; junction bases with no gene match: 4. The CDR3 is made up of 16 amino acids. This CDR3 is CASSLSGGVNTDTQYF. Written as DNA, the CDR3 is TGCGCCAGCAGCTTGAGCGGGGGGGTCAACACAGATACGCAGTATTTT.

This clonotype was counted a few times. This likely came from a read error, as a far larger clone is one base away. This chain links TRBV4-2 with TRBJ2-1, with D unclear. The germline V gene has CDR1 LGHNA and CDR2 YNFKEQ. The CDR3 loop spans 12 amino acids. V was cut by 2 bases and J by 10 bases, with 9 bases left in between. CDR3 in amino acids: CASSQTGYEQFF. The CDR3 DNA reads as TGTGCCAGCAGCCAAACCGGATACGAGCAGTTCTTC.

With respect to this clonotype: A junction end diverges from the germline sequence, so it may reflect a read error. The chain combines TRBV6-2 or TRBV6-3 with TRBJ2-6, with D unclear. Germline-derived CDR1 and CDR2 are MNHEY and SVGEGT. This CDR3 has 13 residues. This CDR3 is CASSDSGANVLTF. The CDR3 DNA follows: TGTGCCAGCAGTGACTCTGGGGCCAACGTCCTGACTTTC.